The 20 T cell receptor beta chains listed next were all sequenced from one sample in a study of blood T cell repertoires in COVID-19. Sequencing used immunoSEQ multiplex PCR; TCRdb keeps in-frame clones, though not all of them. The repertoire holds about 130,000 clones, with over 85% as singletons. Sequencing was performed on peripheral blood. The receptors come from a man aged 55 to 70 with COVID-19, enrolled during active disease.

J is TRBJ2-3 and V is TRBV19, with 11 bases identical to TRBD2. The V gene's germline CDR1 is LNHDA and CDR2 SQIVND (reference sequence). V trimming: 6 bases; J trimming: 6 bases; junction bases outside the gene matches: 5. This CDR3 has 14 residues. CDR3 coding DNA: TGTGCCAGTAGCACTAGCGGGAGCTCCGATACGCAGTATTTT. As protein: CASSTSGSSDTQYF.

The V and J genes are TRBV6-5 and TRBJ2-5; 9 nucleotides line up with TRBD1. Per the germline V gene, CDR1 is MNHEY and CDR2 is SVGAGI. Trimming cost V 6 bases and J 3 bases; bases outside gene matches: 2. This CDR3 is 13 amino acids long. The CDR3: CASSRTGEETQYF. The CDR3, as DNA: TGTGCCAGCAGCAGGACAGGGGAAGAGACCCAGTACTTC.

The V and J genes are TRBV6-2 or TRBV6-3 and TRBJ2-3, with D perhaps TRBD2 (5 bases). Trimming took 2 bases from V and 5 from J, leaving 17 bases between them. The CDR3 runs to 16 residues. CDR1 is MNHEY, CDR2 SVGEGT, per germline. CDR3 sequence reads: CASSYPRPAEGDTQYF. DNA for the CDR3: TGTGCCAGCAGTTACCCCCGGCCGGCCGAGGGAGATACGCAGTATTTT.

This clone came up once. The rearrangement uses TRBV11-2 and TRBJ2-7; 7 nucleotides match TRBD2. Germline trimming cut 5 bases from V and 2 bases from J; bases unmatched to any gene: 15. The CDR3 is made up of 17 amino acids. The V gene's germline CDR1 is SGHAT and CDR2 FQNNGV. CDR3 protein: CASSLRWLAELPYEQYF. The CDR3, as DNA: TGTGCCAGCAGCCTTCGTTGGCTAGCGGAATTGCCCTACGAGCAGTACTTC.

Details on this clone: One junction end disagrees with the germline gene, perhaps due to a read error. The chain carries TRBV4-1 and TRBJ1-4, with 7 bases fitting TRBD1. The CDR3 consists of 17 residues. Germline V lookup: CDR1 MGHRA, CDR2 YSYEKL. The CDR3 reads CASSQASRTGGNEKLFF. In DNA form, the CDR3 reads TGCGCCAGCAGTCAAGCTTCCCGGACAGGAGGTAATGAAAAACTGTTTTTT.

The V and J genes are TRBV28 and TRBJ1-4; 9 nucleotides agree with TRBD1. The CDR3 spans 15 residues. J was trimmed by 8 bases and V by 6 bases; bases with no gene match: 10. Germline values: CDR1 MDHEN, CDR2 SYDVKM. The CDR3 region has the DNA TGTGCCAGCAGCCTACCGGGACAGGGATACGAAAAACTGTTTTTT. Translation: CASSLPGQGYEKLFF.

This chain joins TRBV2 and TRBJ1-1; 10 bases agree with TRBD1. The length of the CDR3 is 13 residues. V trimming: 6 bases; J trimming: 5 bases; junction bases outside the gene matches: 3. Germline CDR1 SNHLY, CDR2 FYNNEI. This chain's CDR3 is CASRLDRGTEAFF. As DNA, the CDR3 is TGTGCCAGCAGATTGGACAGGGGGACTGAAGCTTTCTTT.

The chain joins TRBV4-1 to TRBJ2-1; possibly TRBD1 for D (5 bases). Trimming pared 1 base from V and 4 bases from J, leaving 5 bases between. Per germline, CDR1 MGHRA and CDR2 YSYEKL. This CDR3 has 13 residues. The CDR3 spells CASSQAGYNEQFF. In DNA form, the CDR3 reads TGCGCCAGCAGCCAAGCAGGGTACAATGAGCAGTTCTTC.

The V call is TRBV28, the J call TRBJ1-1; no reliable D call. Trimming left V 6 bases short and J 1 base short, with 9 bases between. The germline CDR1 and CDR2 sequences are MDHEN and SYDVKM. The CDR3 sequence is 13 residues long. The CDR3 region is CASSIHQNTEAFF. The CDR3 DNA sequence: TGTGCCAGCAGCATACACCAGAACACTGAAGCTTTCTTT.

This chain joins TRBV5-1 and TRBJ1-4; weak D call: TRBD1 (6 bases). V was clipped by 0 bases and J by 7 bases, with 13 bases between them. The CDR3 is made up of 15 amino acids. Germline CDR1 is SGHRS and CDR2 is YFSETQ. CDR3 DNA sequence: TGCGCCAGCAGCTTGGTGACAGGCGAGGGTGAAAAACTGTTTTTT. It specifies CASSLVTGEGEKLFF.

The chain has TRBV19 and TRBJ2-7, with D perhaps TRBD1 (5 bases). V lost 8 bases, J lost 4 bases, and 15 bases lay in between. The CDR3 spans 13 residues. Per germline, CDR1 LNHDA and CDR2 SQIVND (reference sequence). The CDR3 spells CASRAIQGYEQYF. The CDR3 coding sequence is TGTGCCAGTCGTGCGATTCAGGGTTACGAGCAGTACTTC.

This chain links TRBV7-3 with TRBJ2-5; 9 bases align to TRBD1. The CDR3 spans 14 residues. Germline V gene sequence: CDR1 SGHTA, CDR2 FQGTGA. V was clipped by 5 bases and J by 4 bases; unmatched bases: 5. CDR3 in DNA: TGTGCCAGCAGCGAAGGGACAGGGAGAGAGACCCAGTACTTC. It specifies CASSEGTGRETQYF.

The rearrangement uses TRBV27 and TRBJ2-3, with D possibly TRBD2 on 6 matching bases. The V gene lost 8 bases and the J gene lost 4 bases, with 22 bases spanning the gap. Germline-derived CDR1 and CDR2 are MNHEY and SMNVEV (reference sequence). The CDR3 totals 16 residues. The CDR3 nucleotides are TGTGCCAGCGCAAGAACGGGACTCCCGGGGGCAGATACGCAGTATTTT. It translates to CASARTGLPGADTQYF.

V gene TRBV30 combines with J gene TRBJ1-1; D uncertain. The CDR3 contains 14 residues. In germline, CDR1 is GTSNPN, CDR2 SVGIG (reference sequence). V gave up 1 base and J gave up 10 bases, with 19 bases separating them. CDR3 nucleotide sequence: TGTGCCTGGAGTGAAAGGAGTAGAGGACTGGCAGCTTTCTTT. It encodes CAWSERSRGLAAFF.

V and J are TRBV29-1 and TRBJ1-1; D possibly corresponds to TRBD1 (5 bases). This CDR3 is 12 amino acids long. The V gene lost 3 bases and the J gene lost 3 bases, with 8 bases spanning the gap. Germline CDR1 SQVTM, CDR2 ANQGSEA. CDR3: CSVEGGDTEAFF. The CDR3 DNA follows: TGCAGCGTTGAGGGAGGGGACACTGAAGCTTTCTTT.

The chain joins TRBV5-1 to TRBJ2-3; 11 positions match TRBD2. The ends lost 0 bases at V and 6 bases at J; junction bases unmatched: 0. The length of the CDR3 is 14 residues. CDR1 is SGHRS, CDR2 YFSETQ, per germline. CDR3: CASSLVAGGDTQYF. As DNA, the CDR3 is TGCGCCAGCAGCTTGGTAGCGGGAGGGGATACGCAGTATTTT.

J is TRBJ2-1 and V is TRBV7-2; a possible D gene is TRBD1 (5 bases). V dropped 3 bases and J dropped 8 bases, with 11 bases sitting between them. Germline-derived CDR1 and CDR2 are SGHTA and FQGNSA. The CDR3 has 13 amino acids. DNA of the CDR3: TGTGCCAGCAGCTTCCAGGGTGGGGATGAGCAGTTCTTC. This gives the protein CASSFQGGDEQFF.

The gene calls are TRBV7-9 and TRBJ1-4; the match to TRBD1 covers 8 bases. Germline trimming cut 4 bases from V and 1 base from J; bases unmatched to any gene: 2. CDR1 is SEHNR and CDR2 is FQNEAQ in the germline V gene (reference sequence). The CDR3 loop spans 15 amino acids. CDR3 sequence (DNA): TGTGCCAGCAGCTCAGGACAGGGAACTAATGAAAAACTGTTTTTT. Translated, it gives CASSSGQGTNEKLFF. The full variable domain, rest sourced from reference TRBV7-9 and TRBJ1-4, is DTGVSQNPRHKITKRGQNVTFRCDPISEHNRLYWYRQTLGQGPEFLTYFQNEAQLEKSRLLSDRFSAERPKGSFSTLEIQRTEQGDSAMYLCASSSGQGTNEKLFFGSGTQLSVL.

The rearrangement joins TRBV11-2 to TRBJ2-3; D perhaps matches TRBD2 (5 bases). V was clipped by 2 bases and J by 0 bases, with 12 bases between them. The CDR3 is made up of 16 amino acids. Germline V CDR1 and CDR2: SGHAT, FQNNGV. The CDR3 DNA is TGTGCCAGCAGCTTACGTTTGAGGGAAAGCACAGATACGCAGTATTTT. Its protein is CASSLRLRESTDTQYF.

This chain joins TRBV3-1 (or the pseudogene TRBV3-2) and TRBJ2-2; 7 positions match TRBD2. Germline values: CDR1 LGHDT, CDR2 YNNKEL (reference sequence). The CDR3 loop spans 14 amino acids. V trimming: 0 bases; J trimming: 5 bases; junction bases outside the gene matches: 0. The CDR3 nucleotides are TGTGCCAGCAGCCAAGAAGCGGGAACCGGGGAGCTGTTTTTT. It translates to CASSQEAGTGELFF.